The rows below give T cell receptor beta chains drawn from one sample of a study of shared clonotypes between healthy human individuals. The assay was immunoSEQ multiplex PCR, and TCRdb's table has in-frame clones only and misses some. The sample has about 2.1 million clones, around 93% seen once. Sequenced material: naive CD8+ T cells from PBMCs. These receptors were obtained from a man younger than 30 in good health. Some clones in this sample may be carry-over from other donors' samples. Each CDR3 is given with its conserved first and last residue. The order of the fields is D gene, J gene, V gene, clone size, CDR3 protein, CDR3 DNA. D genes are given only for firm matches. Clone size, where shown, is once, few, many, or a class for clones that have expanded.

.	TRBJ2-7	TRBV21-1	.	CASSLAWPSYEQYF	TGTGCCAGCAGCCTAGCGTGGCCCTCCTACGAGCAGTACTTC
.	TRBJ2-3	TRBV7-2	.	CASSRVSTDTQYF	TGTGCCAGCAGCAGGGTTAGCACAGATACGCAGTATTTT
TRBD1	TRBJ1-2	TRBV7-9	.	CASSENRGKGYTF	TGTGCCAGCAGCGAAAACAGGGGGAAGGGCTACACCTTC
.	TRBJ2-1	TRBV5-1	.	CASSSVPNEQFF	TGCGCCAGCAGCTCGGTCCCCAATGAGCAGTTCTTC
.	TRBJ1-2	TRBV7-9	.	CASSLEGPGYGYTF	TGTGCCAGCAGCTTAGAGGGTCCTGGCTATGGCTACACCTTC
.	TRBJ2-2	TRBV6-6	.	CASSDPGEDTGELFF	TGTGCCAGCAGCGATCCAGGGGAGGACACCGGGGAGCTGTTTTTT
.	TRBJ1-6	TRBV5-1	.	CASSPGPGNSPLHF	TGCGCCAGCAGCCCCGGCCCGGGGAATTCACCCCTCCACTTT
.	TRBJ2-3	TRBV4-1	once	CASSDFRGTTDTQYF	TGCGCCAGCAGCGACTTTAGGGGAACGACAGATACGCAGTATTTT
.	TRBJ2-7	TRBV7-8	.	CASSFSGTPTYEQYF	TGTGCCAGCAGCTTCTCCGGGACCCCAACCTACGAGCAGTACTTC
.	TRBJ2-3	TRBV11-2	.	CASSLAPLKWGSTDTQYF	TGTGCCAGCAGCTTAGCCCCCCTTAAATGGGGTAGCACAGATACGCAGTATTTT
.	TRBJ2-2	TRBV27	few	CASSLFTGELFF	TGTGCCAGCAGTTTATTTACCGGGGAGCTGTTTTTT
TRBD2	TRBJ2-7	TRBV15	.	CATASGGGRSYEQYF	TGTGCCACCGCGTCGGGGGGTGGTCGCTCCTACGAGCAGTACTTC
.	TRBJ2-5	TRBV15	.	CATSRTGGREETQYF	TGTGCCACCAGCAGAACGGGGGGCAGGGAAGAGACCCAGTACTTC
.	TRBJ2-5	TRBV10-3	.	CAIRTAGQQETQYF	TGTGCCATCAGAACAGCGGGACAGCAAGAGACCCAGTACTTC
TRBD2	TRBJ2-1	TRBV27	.	CASSLAGAFMNEQFF	TGTGCCAGCAGTTTAGCGGGAGCTTTTATGAATGAGCAGTTCTTC
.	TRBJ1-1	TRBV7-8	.	CASSFPRTDSMNTEAFF	TGTGCCAGCAGCTTTCCGCGGACGGATTCAATGAACACTGAAGCTTTCTTT
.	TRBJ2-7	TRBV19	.	CASSIKGPHSYEQYF	TGTGCCAGTAGTATAAAGGGCCCCCACTCCTACGAGCAGTACTTC
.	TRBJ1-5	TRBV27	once	CASSLDWSNQPQHF	TGTGCCAGCAGTTTAGACTGGAGCAATCAGCCCCAGCATTTT
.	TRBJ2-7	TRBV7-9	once	CASSSTVRGEQYF	TGTGCCAGCAGCTCGACGGTGAGAGGGGAGCAGTACTTC
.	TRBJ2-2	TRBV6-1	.	CASSGRQVPTGELFF	TGTGCCAGCAGTGGTCGACAAGTCCCGACCGGGGAGCTGTTTTTT
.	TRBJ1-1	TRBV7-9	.	CASRNPRAPEAFF	TGTGCCAGCAGGAACCCACGGGCGCCAGAAGCTTTCTTT
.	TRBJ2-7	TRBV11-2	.	CASSLALARNSSYEQYF	TGTGCCAGCAGCCTCGCCCTTGCGCGGAACAGCTCCTACGAGCAGTACTTC